A selection of T cell receptor beta chains follows, all from one sample in a study of regulatory T cells in long-lasting Graves disease. MiXCR, run by TCRdb on the multiplex PCR reads, gives a single entry per CDR3 protein. The sample shows fewer than 350,000 distinct CDR3 sequences, 15% to 20% of them seen only once. The source material was peripheral blood mononuclear cells (PBMCs), sampled at new diagnosis, from a patient treated with antithyroid drugs. These receptors all stem from a female donor with Graves disease. Both conserved end residues are part of each CDR3. The D gene is left open where the match is weak. A row's size may be missing; if present it is once, few, many or a size class.

TRBV12-3/TRBV12-4	-	many	TRBJ2-5	TGTGCCAGCAGTTTACGGGGCGTAGAGACCCAGTACTTC	CASSLRGVETQYF
TRBV28	-	many	TRBJ2-1	TGTGCCAGCATTTCTAGACTAATTAACAATGAGCAGTTCTTC	CASISRLINNEQFF
TRBV3-1	-	many	TRBJ1-6	TGTGCCAGCAGCCAACTTCGGACGGACCTGAATTCACCCCTCCACTTT	CASSQLRTDLNSPLHF
TRBV2	TRBD1	-	TRBJ2-1	TGTGCCAGCAGGAGGGCAGGGGGCAGCTCCTACAATGAGCAGTTCTTC	CASRRAGGSSYNEQFF
TRBV29-1	TRBD1	-	TRBJ2-3	TGCAGCGTCGCTCCCGGGACAGGCCGCACAGATACGCAGTATTTT	CSVAPGTGRTDTQYF
TRBV20-1	TRBD2	-	TRBJ2-5	TGCAGTGCCCCCTCCGGGACTAGCGGTCGCGGCCCCCAGTACTTC	CSAPSGTSGRGPQYF
TRBV28	-	many	TRBJ1-2	TGTGCCAGCAGCCTTAATGGCAATTATGGCTACACCTTC	CASSLNGNYGYTF
TRBV27	TRBD1	-	TRBJ2-7	TGTGCCAGCAAGGATTCCGGGACAGGGTGGGACGAGCAGTACTTC	CASKDSGTGWDEQYF
TRBV7-8	TRBD2	-	TRBJ2-2	TGTGCCAGCAGCCACCTAAGGAGAGCGGGAACCGGGGAGCTGTTTTTT	CASSHLRRAGTGELFF
TRBV6-5	-	-	TRBJ1-5	TGTGCCAGCAGTTGGGTCGGTCCCAATCAGCCCCAGCATTTT	CASSWVGPNQPQHF
TRBV27	-	many	TRBJ1-5	TGTGCCAGCAGTTTGTCCTTCGGGCAGGGCAATCAGCCCCAGCATTTT	CASSLSFGQGNQPQHF
TRBV12-3/TRBV12-4	-	few	TRBJ1-5	TGTGCCAGCAGTTTCGGTTGGGGGGAAGGGGTACAGCCCCAGCATTTT	CASSFGWGEGVQPQHF
TRBV28	-	-	TRBJ2-3	TGTGCCAGCAGTCAAGTTGAAGATACGCAGTATTTT	CASSQVEDTQYF
TRBV29-1	-	few	TRBJ2-3	TGCAGCGTTCTTCGCCCTGGTAGCACAGATACGCAGTATTTT	CSVLRPGSTDTQYF
TRBV20-1	TRBD2	-	TRBJ2-7	TGCAGTGCTAGACTAGCGGGAGGGTATAACGAGCAGTACTTC	CSARLAGGYNEQYF
TRBV28	-	many	TRBJ1-2	TGTGCCAGCAGTCTAGGGAGGGGCTACACCTTC	CASSLGRGYTF
TRBV11-2	TRBD2	once	TRBJ2-6	TGTGCCAGCAGCTTGGAGGGACTAGCGGGTACCTCTGGGGCCAACGTCCTGACTTTC	CASSLEGLAGTSGANVLTF
TRBV29-1	-	many	TRBJ2-5	TGCAGCGTTACCCTTGGGCCAGGGGACGTGGAGACCCAGTACTTC	CSVTLGPGDVETQYF
TRBV5-1	-	-	TRBJ2-7	TGCGCCAGCAGCTTGGCTACTAGAGACGAGCAGTACTTC	CASSLATRDEQYF
TRBV10-3	-	few	TRBJ1-2	TGTGCCATCAGTGAGGGACTCCTACCCACGCAGGGCTACACCTTC	CAISEGLLPTQGYTF
TRBV10-3	-	-	TRBJ2-7	TGTGCCATCAGTGACGGACTCTCTCCCTACGAGCAGTACTTC	CAISDGLSPYEQYF
TRBV5-1	-	-	TRBJ2-1	TGCGCCAGCAGGTTGATGAGCTCCTACAATGAGCAGTTCTTC	CASRLMSSYNEQFF
TRBV20-1	-	-	TRBJ2-3	TGCAGTGCTAGAGAGGCAGGTAGCACAGATACGCAGTATTTT	CSAREAGSTDTQYF
TRBV20-1	TRBD1	many	TRBJ1-2	TGCAGTGCTAGAGATCCACAGGGGGACCCGGCTGGCTACACCTTC	CSARDPQGDPAGYTF
TRBV5-8	-	many	TRBJ1-2	TGTGCCAGCATCCAACCTCTTCTAGTCAGCTATGGCTACACCTTC	CASIQPLLVSYGYTF
TRBV12-3/TRBV12-4	-	many	TRBJ1-3	TGTGCCAGCAGTTCCACCTATTACAAGACGGCAGGCACCATATATTTT	CASSSTYYKTAGTIYF
TRBV2	-	many	TRBJ2-5	TGTGCCAGCAGTGAAAGGACGCTCATGGCCCAGTACTTC	CASSERTLMAQYF
TRBV7-3	-	-	TRBJ1-6	TGTGCCAGCAGCCCAGGACTGTTAAATTCACCCCTCCACTTT	CASSPGLLNSPLHF
TRBV11-2	-	many	TRBJ1-5	TGTGCCAGCAGAGAGGAAAATCAGCCCCAGCATTTT	CASREENQPQHF
TRBV7-3	-	-	TRBJ2-3	TGTGCCAGCGGGACTCCCAAAGGGGATACGCAGTATTTT	CASGTPKGDTQYF
TRBV11-2	TRBD2	many	TRBJ2-1	TGTGCCAGCAGCTTAGGGCGTGGACTAGCGGGACTCTACAATGAGCAGTTCTTC	CASSLGRGLAGLYNEQFF
TRBV29-1	TRBD1	many	TRBJ1-6	TGCAGCGCCGGACAGGGGCCTAATTCACCCCTCCACTTT	CSAGQGPNSPLHF
TRBV2	-	many	TRBJ1-5	TGTGCCAGCAGCCCAAGCTTCGCAGGGAATCAGCCCCAGCATTTT	CASSPSFAGNQPQHF
TRBV20-1	TRBD2	-	TRBJ2-7	TGCAGTGCCACAAGCGGGAGCGCTCTTGACGAGCAGTACTTC	CSATSGSALDEQYF
TRBV12-3/TRBV12-4	TRBD1	many	TRBJ2-7	TGTGCCAGCAGGGGACAGGGAGTCTACGAGCAGTACTTC	CASRGQGVYEQYF
TRBV19	-	few	TRBJ1-5	TGTGCCAGTAGTATACAGGGTTATAGCAATCAGCCCCAGCATTTT	CASSIQGYSNQPQHF
TRBV10-3	-	-	TRBJ1-5	TGTGCCGCCGGGCCCCTCGGCAATCAGCCCCAGCATTTT	CAAGPLGNQPQHF
TRBV5-6	TRBD1	many	TRBJ2-5	TGTGCCAGCTCACCGGACAGGGCGGAGACCCAGTACTTC	CASSPDRAETQYF
TRBV29-1	TRBD1	many	TRBJ1-4	TGCAGCGTTAGGGACAGGGTGGGAGAAAAACTGTTTTTT	CSVRDRVGEKLFF
TRBV3-1	TRBD2	many	TRBJ2-5	TGTGCCAGCAGCCAAGATGGGACGGGACTAGCGGGACAAGAGACCCAGTACTTC	CASSQDGTGLAGQETQYF
TRBV28	-	-	TRBJ2-3	TGTGCCAGCAGTTTCAGTTCCGATCGGGCCTCTAGCACAGATACGCAGTATTTT	CASSFSSDRASSTDTQYF
TRBV29-1	TRBD1	many	TRBJ1-2	TGCAGCGTTTCTGGACAGGGAAACCAAAACTATGGCTACACCTTC	CSVSGQGNQNYGYTF
TRBV11-2	TRBD2	-	TRBJ2-7	TGTGCCAGCAGCTTAGACCCTAGCGGTTACGAGCAGTACTTC	CASSLDPSGYEQYF
TRBV20-1	-	few	TRBJ2-7	TGCAGTGCTAGAGTTTTGGGGGACGAGACCTACGAGCAGTACTTC	CSARVLGDETYEQYF
TRBV24-1	-	many	TRBJ2-1	TGTGCCACCACAGCGGCTAGTGGTAATGAGCAGTTCTTC	CATTAASGNEQFF
TRBV6-2/TRBV6-3	-	many	TRBJ2-7	TGTGCCAGCAGGACTGGACAGATGAGCTCCTACGAGCAGTACTTC	CASRTGQMSSYEQYF
TRBV10-3	-	many	TRBJ2-2	TGTGCCACGGGGACTGGACAGTTGGCCGGGGAGCTGTTTTTT	CATGTGQLAGELFF
TRBV11-2	-	many	TRBJ2-3	TGTGCCAGCAGCTTAGTTGCGGGGCGCACAGATACGCAGTATTTT	CASSLVAGRTDTQYF